This entry features one TCR beta chain sequence. Its target antigen remains unknown. No base qualities exist here, and no much larger clone lies one base off it. Each PCR received spiked-in synthetic TCR analog templates so that absolute template abundance could be estimated from read counts. TCRbeta CDR3 regions were amplified from genomic DNA with bias-controlled V and J gene primers using the immunoSEQ assay. Rearranged TCRbeta segments were sequenced at approximately 20X coverage. Under the source paper's analysis protocol: Sequencing errors were corrected by clustering and CDR3s were annotated against IMGT to assign V, D and J genes. Downstream analyses used only productive TCRbeta rearrangements and left out out-of-frame or stop-codon sequences. Clonality was computed as one minus Shannon entropy normalized by the log of the number of unique productive sequences. Fisher's exact test with Benjamini-Hochberg correction, using a cutoff of adjusted p below 0.01, was how clones that differed between time points or between blood and tumor were identified. TCRdb stores this immuneACCESS table with in-frame sequences only. Part of the clones is absent; in the studies checked, under half of the shortfall reflects unresolved V genes, and no reason is known for the rest. The V and J calls and clone size were taken over from that table, and D and trimming were inferred from the DNA. Recorded for this sample are some 41,000 clones; approximately 81% of them occurred a single time. The ten largest account for about 2.7% of the sample.

These data belong to a study of PD-L1 blockade in urothelial cancer (dated by TCRdb to about 2017). About the investigation overall: Every patient began therapy in about 2014 and was given atezolizumab 1,200 mg intravenously every 3 weeks. About 85% of the roughly 30 patients were males with bladder-origin urothelial cancer, and about 60% of the roughly 29 reported a prior smoking history. An ECOG performance status of 0 or 1 was recorded for the patients, and 0 to 3 prior chemotherapy regimens had been received by the patients. Blood samples were analyzed at 3 weeks after treatment start (second dose) and at 6 weeks after treatment start. A median of around 150,000 T cells and 85,000 or so unique TCRs was obtained from blood samples, and a median clonality of approximately 0.086 was observed. Somatic, immune and clinical correlates of response to PD-L1 blockade with atezolizumab in urothelial cancer were the focus of an exploratory multi-omic analysis. TCR sequencing covered pretreatment tumor samples and matched, serially collected peripheral blood taken before and after atezolizumab treatment. Durable clinical benefit meant progression-free survival longer than 6 months, and TCR features were also tested against progression-free and overall survival. In the same patients, pretreatment tumors underwent whole exome sequencing and RNA sequencing in addition to TCR sequencing. Roughly 9 patients reached durable clinical benefit, while about 20 patients did not. Pretreatment blood TCR-seq was available for under 35 patients, at least one posttreatment blood collection was obtained for some 25 patients, and tumor TCR-seq was available for some 25 patients.

The time point tag for this specimen amounts to: peripheral blood 6 weeks after treatment start. A cohort of about 30 patients with locally advanced or metastatic urothelial carcinoma, treated at Memorial Sloan Kettering on a trial protocol, was included. Peripheral blood mononuclear cells were collected from each patient pretreatment and during treatment, giving between 1 and 8 total time points per patient. The Qiagen DNeasy Blood extraction kit was used to purify genomic DNA from total PBMCs and tumor samples. PBMCs were collected pretreatment and during treatment, and were isolated and stored as previously described. Study-wide findings and limitations: Because the sample size was small (n ≈ 29) and many of the analyses were exploratory, the results are meant to be hypothesis-generating. Improved progression-free and overall survival was found to be associated with pretreatment peripheral blood TCR clonality below the median. At 3 weeks after the start of treatment, tumor-associated TCR clones in peripheral blood had expanded more in patients with durable benefit (n ≈ 23, p = 0.022).

V is clipped by 8 bases and J by 4 bases, and the sequence between their germline boundaries is 16 bases long. The CDR3, from cysteine to phenylalanine, totals 14 residues. The DNA shown is the 42-base CDR3, in frame from base 1. CDR1 SNHLY and CDR2 FYNNEI were looked up in the germline V gene. The rearranged segments are TRBV2 and TRBJ2-3, and the D gene may be TRBD1, 8 bases matching. The specimen comprised PBMCs, sampled around atezolizumab (anti-PD-L1) treatment. The receptor was derived from a man aged 65 to 85 with urothelial cancer. The CDR3 region: CASLSQGGPDTQYF. The nucleotide sequence is given as TGTGCCAGCTTGTCACAGGGGGGGCCAGATACGCAGTATTTT. Full variable domain (CDR3 extended with the reference TRBV2 and TRBJ2-3 proteins): EPEVTQTPSHQVTQMGQEVILRCVPISNHLYFYWYRQILGQKVEFLVSFYNNEISEKSEIFDDQFSVERPDGSNFTLKIRSTKLEDSAMYFCASLSQGGPDTQYFGPGTRLTVL.